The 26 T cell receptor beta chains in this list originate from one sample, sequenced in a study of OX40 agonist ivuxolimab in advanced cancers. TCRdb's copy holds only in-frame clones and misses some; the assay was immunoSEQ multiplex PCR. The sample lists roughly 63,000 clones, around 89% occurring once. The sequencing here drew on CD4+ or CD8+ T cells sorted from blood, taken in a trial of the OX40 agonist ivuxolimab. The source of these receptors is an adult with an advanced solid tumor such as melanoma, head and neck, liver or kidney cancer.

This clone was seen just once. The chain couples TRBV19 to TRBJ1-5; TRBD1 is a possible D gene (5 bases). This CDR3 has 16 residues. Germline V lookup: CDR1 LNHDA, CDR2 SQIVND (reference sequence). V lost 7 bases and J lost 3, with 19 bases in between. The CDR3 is CASKVLALGHNQPQHF. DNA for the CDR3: TGTGCCAGTAAAGTGTTAGCTCTGGGGCACAATCAGCCCCAGCATTTT.

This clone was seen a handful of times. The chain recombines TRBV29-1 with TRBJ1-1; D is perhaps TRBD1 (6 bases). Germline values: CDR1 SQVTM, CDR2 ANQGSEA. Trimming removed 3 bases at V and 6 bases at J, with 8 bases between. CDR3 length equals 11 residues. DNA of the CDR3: TGCAGCGTTGATGAGGGGGCTGAAGCTTTCTTT. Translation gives CSVDEGAEAFF.

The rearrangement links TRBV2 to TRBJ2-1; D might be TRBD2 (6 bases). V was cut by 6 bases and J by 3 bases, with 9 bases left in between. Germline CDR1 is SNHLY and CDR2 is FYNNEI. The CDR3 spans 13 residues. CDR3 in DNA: TGTGCCAGCAGGGCGGGACTCTACAATGAGCAGTTCTTC. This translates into CASRAGLYNEQFF.

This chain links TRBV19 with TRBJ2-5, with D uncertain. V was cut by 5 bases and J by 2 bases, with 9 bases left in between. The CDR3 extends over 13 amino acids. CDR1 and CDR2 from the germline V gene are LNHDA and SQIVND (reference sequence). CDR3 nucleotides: TGTGCCAGTAGTCCCCGGATGCAAGAGACCCAGTACTTC. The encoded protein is CASSPRMQETQYF. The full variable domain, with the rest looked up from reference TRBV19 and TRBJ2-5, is DGGITQSPKYLFRKEGQNVTLSCEQNLNHDAMYWYRQDPGQGLRLIYYSQIVNDFQKGDIAEGYSVSREKKESFPLTVTSAQKNPTAFYLCASSPRMQETQYFGPGTRLLVL.

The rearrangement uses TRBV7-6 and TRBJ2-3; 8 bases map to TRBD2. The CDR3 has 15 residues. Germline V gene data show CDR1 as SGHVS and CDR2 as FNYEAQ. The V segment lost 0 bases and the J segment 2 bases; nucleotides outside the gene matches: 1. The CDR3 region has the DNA TGTGCCAGCAGCTTAGCGCGGGGGGACACAGATACGCAGTATTTT. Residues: CASSLARGDTDTQYF.

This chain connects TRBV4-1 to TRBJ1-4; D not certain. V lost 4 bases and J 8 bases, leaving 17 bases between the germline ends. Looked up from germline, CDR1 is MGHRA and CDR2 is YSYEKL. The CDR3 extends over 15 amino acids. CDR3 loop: CASSREPQMGEKLFF. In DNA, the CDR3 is TGCGCCAGCAGCCGGGAACCTCAGATGGGGGAAAAACTGTTTTTT.

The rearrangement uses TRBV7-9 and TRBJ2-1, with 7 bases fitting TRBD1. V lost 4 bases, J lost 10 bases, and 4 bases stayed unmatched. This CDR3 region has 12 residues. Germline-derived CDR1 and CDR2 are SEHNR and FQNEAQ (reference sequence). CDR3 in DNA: TGTGCCAGCAGCTATACAGGGGTAGAGCAGTTCTTC. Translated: CASSYTGVEQFF.

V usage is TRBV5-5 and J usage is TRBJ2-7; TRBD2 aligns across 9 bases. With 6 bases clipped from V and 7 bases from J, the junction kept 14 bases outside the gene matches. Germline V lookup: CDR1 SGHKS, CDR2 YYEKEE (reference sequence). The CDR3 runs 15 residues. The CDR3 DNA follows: TGTGCCAGCACCTCAGGGGGTAGCGGGAGTGGGGAGCAGTACTTC. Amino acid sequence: CASTSGGSGSGEQYF.

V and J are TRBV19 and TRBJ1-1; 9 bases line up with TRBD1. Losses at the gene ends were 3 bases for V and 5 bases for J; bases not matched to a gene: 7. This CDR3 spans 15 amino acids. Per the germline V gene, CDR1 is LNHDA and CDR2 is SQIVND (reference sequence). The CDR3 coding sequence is TGTGCCAGTAGTATCGGGAGGACAGGGGTGACTGAAGCTTTCTTT. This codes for CASSIGRTGVTEAFF.

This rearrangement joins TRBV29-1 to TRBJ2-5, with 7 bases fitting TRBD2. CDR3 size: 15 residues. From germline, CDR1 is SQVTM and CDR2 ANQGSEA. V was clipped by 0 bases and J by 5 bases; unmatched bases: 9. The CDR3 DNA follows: TGCAGCGTTGAAGATAACGGCGGGAGAGTTGAGACCCAGTACTTC. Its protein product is CSVEDNGGRVETQYF. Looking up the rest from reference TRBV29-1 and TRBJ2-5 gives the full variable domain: SAVISQKPSRDICQRGTSLTIQCQVDSQVTMMFWYRQQPGQSLTLIATANQGSEATYESGFVIDKFPISRPNLTFSTLTVSNMSPEDSSIYLCSVEDNGGRVETQYFGPGTRLLVL.

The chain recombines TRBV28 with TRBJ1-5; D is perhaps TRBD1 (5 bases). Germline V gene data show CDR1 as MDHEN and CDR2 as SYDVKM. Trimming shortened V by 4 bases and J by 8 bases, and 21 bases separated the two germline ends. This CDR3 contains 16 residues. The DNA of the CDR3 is TGTGCCAGCAGTTCCCCCCGGATCCGGGTCAGGGAGCCCCAGCATTTT. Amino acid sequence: CASSSPRIRVREPQHF. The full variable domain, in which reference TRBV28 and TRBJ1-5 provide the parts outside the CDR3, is DVKVTQSSRYLVKRTGEKVFLECVQDMDHENMFWYRQDPGLGLRLIYFSYDVKMKEKGDIPEGYSVSREKKERFSLILESASTNQTSMYLCASSSPRIRVREPQHFGDGTRLSIL.

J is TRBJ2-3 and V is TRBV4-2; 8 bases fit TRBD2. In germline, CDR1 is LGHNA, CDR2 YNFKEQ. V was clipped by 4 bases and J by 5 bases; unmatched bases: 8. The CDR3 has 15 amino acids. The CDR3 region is CASSLLAGTEDTQYF. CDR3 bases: TGTGCCAGCAGCCTTTTAGCGGGAACGGAAGATACGCAGTATTTT.

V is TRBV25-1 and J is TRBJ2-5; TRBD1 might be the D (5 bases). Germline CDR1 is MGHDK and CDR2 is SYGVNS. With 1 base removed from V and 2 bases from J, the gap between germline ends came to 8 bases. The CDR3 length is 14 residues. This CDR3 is CASSEWTSQETQYF. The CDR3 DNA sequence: TGTGCCAGCAGTGAATGGACATCACAAGAGACCCAGTACTTC. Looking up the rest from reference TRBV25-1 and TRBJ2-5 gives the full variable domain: EADIYQTPRYLVIGTGKKITLECSQTMGHDKMYWYQQDPGMELHLIHYSYGVNSTEKGDLSSESTVSRIRTEHFPLTLESARPSHTSQYLCASSEWTSQETQYFGPGTRLLVL.

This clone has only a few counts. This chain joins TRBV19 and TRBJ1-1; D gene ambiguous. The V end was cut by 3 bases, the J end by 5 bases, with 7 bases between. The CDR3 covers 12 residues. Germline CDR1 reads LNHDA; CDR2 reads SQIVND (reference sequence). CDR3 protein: CASSIGWTEAFF. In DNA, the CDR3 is TGTGCCAGTAGTATTGGATGGACTGAAGCTTTCTTT.

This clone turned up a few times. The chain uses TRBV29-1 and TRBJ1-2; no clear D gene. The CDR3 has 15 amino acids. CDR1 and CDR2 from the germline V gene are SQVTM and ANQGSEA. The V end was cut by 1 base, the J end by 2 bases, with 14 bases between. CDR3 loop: CSVEGGPQVNYGYTF. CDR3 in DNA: TGCAGCGTTGAAGGTGGACCCCAGGTGAACTATGGCTACACCTTC.

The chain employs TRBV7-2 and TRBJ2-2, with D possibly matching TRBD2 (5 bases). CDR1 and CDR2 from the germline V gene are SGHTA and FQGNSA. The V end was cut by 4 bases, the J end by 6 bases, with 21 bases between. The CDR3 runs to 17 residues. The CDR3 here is CASSYPAQRPGAGELFF. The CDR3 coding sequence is TGTGCCAGCAGCTACCCAGCCCAGCGGCCTGGGGCCGGGGAGCTGTTTTTT.

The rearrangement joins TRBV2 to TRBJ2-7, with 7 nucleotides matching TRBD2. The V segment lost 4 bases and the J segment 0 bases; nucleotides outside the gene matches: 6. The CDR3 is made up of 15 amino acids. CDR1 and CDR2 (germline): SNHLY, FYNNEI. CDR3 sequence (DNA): TGTGCCAGCAGTGCTCCGCGGGAGTCCTCCTACGAGCAGTACTTC. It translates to CASSAPRESSYEQYF. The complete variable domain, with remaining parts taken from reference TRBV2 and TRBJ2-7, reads EPEVTQTPSHQVTQMGQEVILRCVPISNHLYFYWYRQILGQKVEFLVSFYNNEISEKSEIFDDQFSVERPDGSNFTLKIRSTKLEDSAMYFCASSAPRESSYEQYFGPGTRLTVT.

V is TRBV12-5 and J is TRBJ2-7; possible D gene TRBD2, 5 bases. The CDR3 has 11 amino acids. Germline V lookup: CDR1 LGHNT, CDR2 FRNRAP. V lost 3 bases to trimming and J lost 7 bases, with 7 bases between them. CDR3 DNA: TGTGCTAGTGGTTTAGGGAGAGAGCAGTACGTC. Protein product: CASGLGREQYV.

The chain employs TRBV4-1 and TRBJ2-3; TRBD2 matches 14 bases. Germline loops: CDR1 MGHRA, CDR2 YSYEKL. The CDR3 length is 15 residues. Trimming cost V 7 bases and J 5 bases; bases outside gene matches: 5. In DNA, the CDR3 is TGCGCCAGCACCCCCGGGACTAGCGGGGGAGATACGCAGTATTTT. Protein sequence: CASTPGTSGGDTQYF.

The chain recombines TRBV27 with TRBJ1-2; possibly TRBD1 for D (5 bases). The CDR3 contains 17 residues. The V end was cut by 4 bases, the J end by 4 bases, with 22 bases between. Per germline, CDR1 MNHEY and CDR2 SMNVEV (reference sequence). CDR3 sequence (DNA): TGTGCCAGCAGTTCAGCCGGGGCCGACAGCGGTTCCTATGGCTACACCTTC. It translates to CASSSAGADSGSYGYTF.

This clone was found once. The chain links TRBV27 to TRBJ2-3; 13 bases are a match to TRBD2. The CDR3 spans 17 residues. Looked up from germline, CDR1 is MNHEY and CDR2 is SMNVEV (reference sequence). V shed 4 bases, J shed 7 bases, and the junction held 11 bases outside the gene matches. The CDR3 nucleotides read TGTGCCAGCAGTTGGTCCGCGGGACTAGCGGGATGGAATACGCAGTATTTT. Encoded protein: CASSWSAGLAGWNTQYF.

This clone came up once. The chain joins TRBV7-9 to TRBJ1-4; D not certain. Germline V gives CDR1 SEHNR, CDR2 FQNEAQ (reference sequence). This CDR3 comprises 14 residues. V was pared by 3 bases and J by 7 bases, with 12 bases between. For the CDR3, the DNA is TGTGCCAGCAGCTTTGGTGGGTCCGGTGAAAAACTGTTTTTT. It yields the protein CASSFGGSGEKLFF.

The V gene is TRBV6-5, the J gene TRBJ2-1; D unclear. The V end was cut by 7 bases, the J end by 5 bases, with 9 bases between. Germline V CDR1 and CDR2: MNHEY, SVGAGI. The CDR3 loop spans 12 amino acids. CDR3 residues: CASTHSHNEQFF. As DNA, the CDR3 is TGTGCCAGCACCCACAGTCACAATGAGCAGTTCTTC.

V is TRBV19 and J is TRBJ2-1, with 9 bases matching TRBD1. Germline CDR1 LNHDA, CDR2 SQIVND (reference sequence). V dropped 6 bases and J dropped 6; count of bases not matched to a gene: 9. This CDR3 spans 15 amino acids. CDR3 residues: CASREGQGRSNEQFF. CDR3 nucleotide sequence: TGTGCCAGTAGGGAGGGACAGGGAAGGTCCAATGAGCAGTTCTTC. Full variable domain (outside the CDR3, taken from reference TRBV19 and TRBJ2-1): DGGITQSPKYLFRKEGQNVTLSCEQNLNHDAMYWYRQDPGQGLRLIYYSQIVNDFQKGDIAEGYSVSREKKESFPLTVTSAQKNPTAFYLCASREGQGRSNEQFFGPGTRLTVL.

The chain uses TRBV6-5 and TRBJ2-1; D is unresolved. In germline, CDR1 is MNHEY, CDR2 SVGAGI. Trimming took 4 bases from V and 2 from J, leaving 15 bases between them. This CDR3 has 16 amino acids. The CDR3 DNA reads TGTGCCAGCAGTTCCCCGGCGCTCTCGACCTACAATGAGCAGTTCTTC. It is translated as CASSSPALSTYNEQFF.

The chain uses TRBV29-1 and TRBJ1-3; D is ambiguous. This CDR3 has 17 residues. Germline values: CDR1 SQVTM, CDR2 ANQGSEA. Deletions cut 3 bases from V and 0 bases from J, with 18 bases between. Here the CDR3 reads CSVERLAAPHSGNTIYF. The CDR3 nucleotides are TGCAGCGTTGAGCGCTTGGCTGCTCCCCACTCTGGAAACACCATATATTTT.